Listed here is a single TCR beta chain. The target antigen is unknown. The record originates from a study of response to subunit inactivated influenza vaccine. Whole-study results and caveats: The study's authors posited that every seasonal influenza vaccination enlists few new T cells.

TCRdb itself ran the RT-PCR reads through MiXCR, one entry per CDR3 protein. The sample consists of about 700,000 distinct CDR3 sequences, roughly 14% of them appearing once. The length of the CDR3 is 13 residues. V lost 1 base and J lost 4, with 7 bases in between. The germline CDR1 and CDR2 sequences are LGHNA and YSLEER. The input for sequencing was PBMCs from blood, taken less than 15 days before vaccination. This TCR came from a man between 45 and 60 years old who received an inactivated influenza vaccine. This chain uses TRBV4-3 with TRBJ1-1; no firm D call. The CDR3 DNA sequence: TGCGCCAGCAGCCAAGTGGAGGGCACTGAAGCTTTCTTT. As protein: CASSQVEGTEAFF.